Below are 24 T cell receptor beta chains sequenced from a single sample in a study of T cell changes during pregnancy in multiple sclerosis. Produced via immunoSEQ multiplex PCR; TCRdb's table is partial and in-frame only. The repertoire has tens of thousands of clones, 80% to 95% of them found once; the top ten carry approximately 1.1%. The source material was peripheral blood, sampled after pregnancy. These receptor sequences come from a female donor in good health, enrolled as a control in a pregnancy study.

V is TRBV9 and J is TRBJ1-3; D possibly corresponds to TRBD1 (6 bases). The CDR3 has 14 amino acids. Germline V lookup: CDR1 SGDLS, CDR2 YYNGEE. V gave up 3 bases and J gave up 4 bases, with 11 bases separating them. The CDR3 DNA reads as TGTGCCAGCAGCGCCGGACAGTCCGGAAACACCATATATTTT. This sequence encodes CASSAGQSGNTIYF.

This chain links TRBV4-3 with TRBJ1-2, with a possible D match to TRBD1 (5 bases). The CDR3 totals 15 residues. Germline values: CDR1 LGHNA, CDR2 YSLEER. V lost 2 bases to trimming and J lost 2 bases, with 12 bases between them. DNA of the CDR3: TGCGCCAGCAGCCAATATCAGGGAGGAAACTATGGCTACACCTTC. This encodes CASSQYQGGNYGYTF.

The chain combines TRBV21-1 with TRBJ1-2; TRBD1 reflects the table's D call only, with no check against the DNA. TRBV21-1 has pseudogene status. There are 16 residues in the CDR3. The CDR3 bases are TGTGCCAGCAGCAAAGCCCCGACAGGCTGTAACTATGGCTACACCTTC. Translated, it gives CASSKAPTGCNYGYTF.

This sequence joins TRBV6-1 and TRBJ2-7, with D possibly being TRBD2 (5 bases). The germline V and J ends were trimmed by 8 bases and 3 bases, with 11 bases remaining between them. This CDR3 has 12 amino acids. The germline gives CDR1 MNHNS, CDR2 SASEGT. The CDR3 here is CASWRSDYEQYF. Written as DNA, the CDR3 is TGTGCCAGCTGGAGGTCAGACTACGAGCAGTACTTC.

This clone was seen once. The CDR3 loop reads CASSSTAGAVYEQYF. DNA of the CDR3: TGTGCCAGCAGCTCTACAGCGGGGGCCGTCTACGAGCAGTACTTC. The rearrangement uses TRBV13 and TRBJ2-7, with 8 bases lining up with TRBD2. Germline loops: CDR1 PRHDT, CDR2 FYEKMQ (reference sequence). The CDR3 is made up of 15 amino acids. The ends lost 4 bases at V and 3 bases at J; junction bases unmatched: 8.

The rearrangement uses TRBV10-1 and TRBJ1-2, with TRBD1 as a possible D gene (6 bases). CDR1 and CDR2 from the germline V gene are WNHNN and SYGVQD (reference sequence). Trimming cost V 4 bases and J 8 bases, with 26 bases left between them. The CDR3 length is 17 residues. CDR3 residues: CASSAPAPGGALDGYTF. CDR3 in DNA: TGCGCCAGCAGTGCTCCGGCGCCGGGGGGGGCTTTAGACGGCTACACCTTC.

The chain carries TRBV15 and TRBJ2-7, with a possible D match to TRBD1 (6 bases). Per germline, CDR1 LNHNV and CDR2 YYDKDF (reference sequence). V lost 3 bases and J lost 3, with 18 bases in between. CDR3 length: 16 residues. Here the CDR3 DNA reads TGTGCCACCAGCAGTGGGTACAGGGCTGGAGGCTACGAGCAGTACTTC. Its protein product is CATSSGYRAGGYEQYF.

The chain links TRBV9 to TRBJ1-3; 7 bases map to TRBD1. Germline-derived CDR1 and CDR2 are SGDLS and YYNGEE. Losses at the gene ends were 3 bases for V and 4 bases for J; bases not matched to a gene: 10. This CDR3 has 16 amino acids. CDR3 residues: CASSELTGVRGNTIYF. The DNA of the CDR3 is TGTGCCAGCAGCGAGCTCACAGGGGTGAGGGGAAACACCATATATTTT.

The chain is built from TRBV25-1 and TRBJ1-2; D not certain. Germline V CDR1 and CDR2: MGHDK, SYGVNS. The CDR3 spans 13 residues. V lost 6 bases, J lost 8 bases, and 16 bases lay in between. The CDR3 region is CASSPSGPYGYTF. In DNA, the CDR3 is TGTGCCAGCAGCCCAAGCGGGCCATACGGCTACACCTTC.

The chain has TRBV18 and TRBJ2-7, with TRBD2 identical over 8 bases. With V trimmed by 4 bases and J by 5 bases, 4 bases remained unmatched. CDR1 is KGHSH and CDR2 is LQKENI in the germline V gene. The CDR3 is 13 residues long. The CDR3 region has the DNA TGTGCCAGCTCACGCGGGGGGAAGAACGAGCAGTACTTC. It yields the protein CASSRGGKNEQYF.

The chain has TRBV5-5 and TRBJ2-4, with 7 bases identical to TRBD1. Unmatched junction bases numbered 8, after V lost 2 bases and J lost 9 bases. CDR1 is SGHKS and CDR2 is YYEKEE in the germline V gene (reference sequence). The CDR3 length is 14 residues. CDR3 in amino acids: CASSFQGEQVIQYF. CDR3 bases: TGTGCCAGCAGCTTCCAGGGGGAGCAGGTCATTCAGTACTTC.

The rearrangement uses TRBV28 and TRBJ1-4; D remains ambiguous. The CDR3 is 15 amino acids. The V end was cut by 6 bases, the J end by 8 bases, with 19 bases between. Germline CDR1 reads MDHEN; CDR2 reads SYDVKM. CDR3 nucleotides: TGTGCCAGCAGCCCCGCTCGGGGAGGTGGGGAAAAACTGTTTTTT. Amino acids: CASSPARGGGEKLFF.

This clone was counted a single time. The gene calls are TRBV19 and TRBJ2-1, with TRBD2 matching 10 bases. The CDR3 has 16 residues. J lost 9 bases, V lost 5 bases, and 13 bases had no gene match. Germline loops: CDR1 LNHDA, CDR2 SQIVND (reference sequence). In nucleotides, the CDR3 is TGTGCCAGTAGTTCCCGGACTAGCGGTATCATGGGTGAGCAGTTCTTC. It is translated as CASSSRTSGIMGEQFF.

The chain couples TRBV23-1 to TRBJ2-7; D might be TRBD1 (6 bases). TRBV23-1 counts as an open reading frame of uncertain function. Trimming took off 9 bases at V and 4 bases at J, with 16 bases between the two ends. The CDR3 spans 13 residues. The CDR3 sequence: CASKSLTGYEQYF. The CDR3 nucleotides read TGCGCCAGTAAATCCCTAACAGGGTACGAGCAGTACTTC.

The chain combines TRBV12-5 with TRBJ1-2; D not certain. The CDR3 extends over 13 amino acids. Trimming cost V 4 bases and J 3 bases, with 9 bases left between them. Germline CDR1 is LGHNT and CDR2 is FRNRAP. The CDR3 DNA is TGTGCTAGTGGTTCCGGGTCCCACTATGGCTACACCTTC. Protein product: CASGSGSHYGYTF. The full variable domain, in which reference TRBV12-5 and TRBJ1-2 provide the parts outside the CDR3, is DARVTQTPRHKVTEMGQEVTMRCQPILGHNTVFWYRQTMMQGLELLAYFRNRAPLDDSGMPKDRFSAEMPDATLATLKIQPSEPRDSAVYFCASGSGSHYGYTFGSGTRLTVV.

The V gene is TRBV5-1, the J gene TRBJ2-3, with D perhaps matching TRBD2 (5 bases). Germline values: CDR1 SGHRS, CDR2 YFSETQ. V was shortened by 0 bases and J by 2 bases, with 10 bases between the two germline ends. This CDR3 comprises 15 residues. CDR3 in DNA: TGCGCCAGCAGCTTGGGACTACCCAACACAGATACGCAGTATTTT. It yields the protein CASSLGLPNTDTQYF.

V usage is TRBV10-1 and J usage is TRBJ2-1, with 9 bases aligning to TRBD1. V lost 7 bases, J lost 9 bases, and 16 bases stayed unmatched. The CDR3 sequence is 16 residues long. CDR1 WNHNN and CDR2 SYGVQD come from the germline V gene (reference sequence). CDR3: CASMPTMTGGYGEQFF. As DNA, the CDR3 is TGCGCCAGCATGCCAACGATGACAGGGGGTTACGGTGAGCAGTTCTTC.

V and J are TRBV5-1 and TRBJ1-2; 7 bases agree with TRBD1. J gave up 0 bases and V 0 bases, and 8 bases lay outside the gene matches. The germline gives CDR1 SGHRS, CDR2 YFSETQ. This CDR3 is 17 amino acids long. The CDR3 bases are TGCGCCAGCAGCTTGGATGGCAGGGGGACCTCTAACTATGGCTACACCTTC. This gives the protein CASSLDGRGTSNYGYTF.

The chain couples TRBV6-6 to TRBJ2-4; D is unclear. This CDR3 spans 16 amino acids. The germline V and J ends were trimmed by 0 bases and 0 bases, with 9 bases remaining between them. Germline CDR1 MNHNY, CDR2 SVGAGI (reference sequence). The CDR3 protein is CASSYSQSLAKNIQYF. The CDR3 region has the DNA TGTGCCAGCAGTTACTCCCAGTCTCTAGCCAAAAACATTCAGTACTTC.

The genes are TRBV5-4 and TRBJ2-3, with TRBD2 matching over 7 bases. Losses at the gene ends were 0 bases for V and 3 bases for J; bases not matched to a gene: 7. The CDR3 spans 16 residues. CDR1 is SGHNT and CDR2 is YYREEE in the germline V gene (reference sequence). CDR3 protein: CASSLGGGRRTDTQYF. The CDR3 DNA reads as TGTGCCAGCAGCTTGGGTGGCGGGAGACGGACAGATACGCAGTATTTT.

The genes are TRBV4-3 and TRBJ2-3; 7 bases align to TRBD2. J gave up 4 bases and V 0 bases, and 13 bases lay outside the gene matches. The CDR3 totals 18 residues. Looked up from germline, CDR1 is LGHNA and CDR2 is YSLEER. As DNA, the CDR3 is TGCGCCAGCAGCCAAGATCTTTGGGGCGGGAGTACGCCAGATACGCAGTATTTT. Protein: CASSQDLWGGSTPDTQYF.

This chain links TRBV6-6 with TRBJ2-7; the match to TRBD2 covers 8 bases. This CDR3 comprises 15 residues. The junction had 1 base not matched to a gene; V was cut back by 0 bases and J by 0 bases. Germline CDR1 and CDR2: MNHNY and SVGAGI (reference sequence). For the CDR3, the DNA is TGTGCCAGCAGTTACTCCCGGGGGGGCTCCTACGAGCAGTACTTC. It is translated as CASSYSRGGSYEQYF.

The chain combines TRBV7-2 with TRBJ1-2, with D possibly TRBD1 on 5 matching bases. The CDR3 is made up of 15 amino acids. Germline values: CDR1 SGHTA, CDR2 FQGNSA. V lost 5 bases to trimming and J lost 5 bases, with 18 bases between them. CDR3 region: CASSPRGEGLYGYTF. In nucleotides, the CDR3 is TGTGCCAGCAGCCCCCGGGGGGAAGGACTATATGGCTACACCTTC.

The V call is TRBV29-1, the J call TRBJ1-2, with D maybe TRBD1 (6 bases). The CDR3 has 12 amino acids. Germline CDR1 and CDR2: SQVTM and ANQGSEA. The germline V and J ends were trimmed by 4 bases and 4 bases, with 10 bases remaining between them. DNA for the CDR3: TGCAGCGTTGGAAAAGGGGGCTATGGCTACACCTTC. This sequence encodes CSVGKGGYGYTF.